This T cell receptor (beta chain) was obtained from a study of CD8 T cells in Susac syndrome. Study results and caveats: The number of individuals included in the study's TCR sequencing and HLA analysis was acknowledged as relatively small.

Sequencing of TCR beta was performed on blood CD8+ T cells and on blood CD4+ T cells. Negative magnetic isolation gave CD8+ and CD4+ cells; FACS enriched CD8+ TEMRA. V lost 3 bases, J lost 3 bases, and 4 bases stayed unmatched. Germline-derived CDR1 and CDR2 are PRHDT and FYEKMQ (reference sequence). The CDR3 spans 15 residues. An input of about 0.45 to 1 ug of RNA was subjected to reverse transcription using random hexamers. Multiplex immunoSEQ PCR targeted 54 Vbeta and 13 Jbeta TCR beta segments. One entry per CDR3 protein results from TCRdb running MiXCR on the immunoSEQ multiplex PCR reads. The sample yields around 190,000 distinct CDR3 sequences, 85% to 95% seen once. To note about this clonotype: Its specificity is not known.

The sample was CD8+ T cells from PBMCs. The genes are TRBV13 and TRBJ2-3; 9 nucleotides line up with TRBD1. This TCR came from a human donor with multiple sclerosis. In nucleotides, the CDR3 is TGTGCCAGCAGCTTTTCGACAGGGGGGACAGATACGCAGTATTTT. This gives the protein CASSFSTGGTDTQYF.